This TCR beta chain stems from a study of Graves' ophthalmopathy and Graves' hyperthyroidism. The table lists this clonotype with a count of one. Its specificity is not known. CDR3 size: 13 residues. V dropped 1 base and J dropped 10; count of bases not matched to a gene: 6. Germline CDR1 SGHNT, CDR2 YENEEA. Ophthalmopathy donors were characterized by moderate-to-severe activity, CAS of at least 3, NOSPECS of at least 4, and duration under 3 months. Exclusion criteria comprised other autoimmune diseases, uncontrolled infections, pregnancy or lactation in patients. The diagnosis combined clinical symptoms, thyroxine, TRAb, thyroid ultrasound and orbital computed tomography scans. RNA transcripts served as template for amplifying TCR beta CDR3 sequences. HTBI-primed RT-PCR formed the first round, and a multiplex PCR formed the second. In TCRdb, the multiplex PCR reads were re-called with MiXCR into one record per CDR3 protein. This sample has about 500,000 distinct CDR3 sequences, with roughly an eighth found just once.

Notes on the study in general: Classification of ophthalmopathy versus stable hyperthyroidism by a 13-signature model yielded 85% to 90% sensitivity and 65% to 83% specificity.

The sequenced material came from blood. The source is a woman in her 30s with Graves' ophthalmopathy. The rearrangement uses TRBV11-3 and TRBJ1-1, with 7 bases fitting TRBD1. CDR3 coding DNA: TGTGCCAGCAGCTTAGGTATTAACAGGGGAGCTTTCTTT. Its protein is CASSLGINRGAFF.